This TCR beta chain was recorded in a study of blood T cell repertoires in COVID-19. Study as a whole: COVID-19 samples, acute and convalescent, were from the United States, Italy and Spain. PBMCs, B-cell-depleted T cells, or T cells were the source of the cDNA or gDNA that made up the material.

Methods used by the authors: Amplified reference gene primers provided the basis for estimating nucleated cell counts. Profiled with immunoSEQ multiplex PCR; TCRdb holds only in-frame clones, not every one. V, J and clone size were drawn from that table, and D and trimming were deduced from the DNA. The data contain about 250,000 clones, around 82% of them singletons. Unmatched junction bases numbered 4, after V lost 2 bases and J lost 13 bases. This CDR3 is 12 amino acids long. Germline CDR1 reads MNHEY; CDR2 reads SVGEGT. Sequenced: peripheral blood. The sequence was collected from a woman older than 75 with active or convalescent COVID-19. The genes are TRBV6-2 or TRBV6-3 and TRBJ2-1; 8 bases are a match to TRBD1. CDR3 nucleotides: TGTGCCAGCAGTTACCACCCAGGGGGCCAGTTCTTC. Protein sequence: CASSYHPGGQFF.